Below, 9 T cell receptor beta chains from the same sample are listed, as sequenced in a study of blood T cell repertoires in COVID-19. Profiling relied on immunoSEQ multiplex PCR, and the TCRdb table lists in-frame clones only, not all of them. The table includes about 260,000 clones, around 82% detected once. Sequencing was done on a sample of peripheral blood. All receptors come from a woman in her fifties or sixties who had recovered from COVID-19.

CDR3 sequence: CASSPRLGDRRSYEQYF. CDR3 sequence (DNA): TGTGCCAGCAGCCCGAGGCTGGGGGACAGGCGATCCTACGAGCAGTACTTC. This chain uses TRBV7-9 with TRBJ2-7, with 8 positions matching TRBD1. In germline, CDR1 is SEHNR, CDR2 FQNEAQ (reference sequence). The CDR3 runs 17 residues. V was clipped by 5 bases and J by 1 base; unmatched bases: 13.

The chain recombines TRBV7-2 with TRBJ2-2, with a weak D call TRBD2 (5 bases). The germline gives CDR1 SGHTA, CDR2 FQGNSA. Trimming pared 7 bases from V and 0 bases from J, leaving 15 bases between. The CDR3 has 16 residues. This CDR3 reads CASTGRAPTNTGELFF. CDR3 sequence (DNA): TGTGCCAGCACTGGGCGGGCACCAACGAACACCGGGGAGCTGTTTTTT.

CDR3 loop: CASSPNPTGGTEAFF. In DNA form, the CDR3 reads TGTGCCAGCAGCCCTAACCCCACAGGGGGAACTGAAGCTTTCTTT. This chain links TRBV7-3 with TRBJ1-1, with 8 bases fitting TRBD1. V trimming: 5 bases; J trimming: 5 bases; junction bases outside the gene matches: 10. Germline assignment: CDR1 SGHTA and CDR2 FQGTGA. CDR3 size: 15 residues.

The chain couples TRBV4-3 to TRBJ1-6; TRBD1 is a possible D gene (5 bases). CDR1 and CDR2 from the germline V gene are LGHNA and YSLEER. Trimming shortened V by 0 bases and J by 6 bases, and 12 bases separated the two germline ends. There are 16 residues in the CDR3. Written as DNA, the CDR3 is TGCGCCAGCAGCCAAGAACGGGGCGGGGGTAATTCACCCCTCCACTTT. Protein: CASSQERGGGNSPLHF.

This clone was counted ten times or more. The chain couples TRBV7-3 to TRBJ2-2, with D unresolved. The CDR3 loop spans 15 amino acids. Trimming removed 2 bases at V and 4 bases at J, with 11 bases between. Germline CDR1 reads SGHTA; CDR2 reads FQGTGA. CDR3 DNA: TGTGCCAGCAGCTTATCGGGTGTCAGCACCGGGGAGCTGTTTTTT. Encoded protein: CASSLSGVSTGELFF. The whole variable domain, remainder taken from reference TRBV7-3 and TRBJ2-2, is GAGVSQTPSNKVTEKGKYVELRCDPISGHTALYWYRQSLGQGPEFLIYFQGTGAADDSGLPNDRFFAVRPEGSVSTLKIQRTERGDSAVYLCASSLSGVSTGELFFGEGSRLTVL.

The chain has TRBV5-1 and TRBJ2-3; the match to TRBD2 covers 9 bases. The trim removed 4 bases at V and 1 base at J, leaving 4 bases unmatched. Germline V gene lookup returns CDR1 SGHRS and CDR2 YFSETQ. This CDR3 spans 15 amino acids. The CDR3 region is CASSPWTSGTDTQYF. Written as DNA, the CDR3 is TGCGCCAGCAGCCCCTGGACTAGCGGCACAGATACGCAGTATTTT.

The gene calls are TRBV7-3 and TRBJ2-7; 12 bases agree with TRBD1. J was trimmed by 4 bases and V by 5 bases; bases with no gene match: 6. CDR3 length: 15 amino acids. The germline V gene encodes CDR1 SGHTA and CDR2 FQGTGA. CDR3 protein: CASSRGTGGRYEQYF. The CDR3 DNA follows: TGTGCCAGCAGCCGGGGGACAGGGGGCAGGTACGAGCAGTACTTC. The complete variable domain, with remaining parts taken from reference TRBV7-3 and TRBJ2-7, reads GAGVSQTPSNKVTEKGKYVELRCDPISGHTALYWYRQSLGQGPEFLIYFQGTGAADDSGLPNDRFFAVRPEGSVSTLKIQRTERGDSAVYLCASSRGTGGRYEQYFGPGTRLTVT.

This chain uses TRBV7-2 with TRBJ2-5; no definite D call. The V and J ends lost 2 bases and 5 bases respectively, with 9 bases between them. This CDR3 contains 13 residues. Per the germline V gene, CDR1 is SGHTA and CDR2 is FQGNSA. CDR3 nucleotides: TGTGCCAGCAGCTTAAATTTTATGGAGACCCAGTACTTC. Its protein product is CASSLNFMETQYF.

The chain carries TRBV10-2 and TRBJ2-1; the match to TRBD1 covers 8 bases. The CDR3 runs to 14 residues. Trimming at V came to 6 bases and at J to 6 bases, leaving 7 bases not matched to a gene. CDR1 WSHSY and CDR2 SAAADI come from the germline V gene. In DNA form, the CDR3 reads TGCGCCAGCAGGCCCCTGGACAGGGTCAATGAGCAGTTCTTC. It encodes CASRPLDRVNEQFF.